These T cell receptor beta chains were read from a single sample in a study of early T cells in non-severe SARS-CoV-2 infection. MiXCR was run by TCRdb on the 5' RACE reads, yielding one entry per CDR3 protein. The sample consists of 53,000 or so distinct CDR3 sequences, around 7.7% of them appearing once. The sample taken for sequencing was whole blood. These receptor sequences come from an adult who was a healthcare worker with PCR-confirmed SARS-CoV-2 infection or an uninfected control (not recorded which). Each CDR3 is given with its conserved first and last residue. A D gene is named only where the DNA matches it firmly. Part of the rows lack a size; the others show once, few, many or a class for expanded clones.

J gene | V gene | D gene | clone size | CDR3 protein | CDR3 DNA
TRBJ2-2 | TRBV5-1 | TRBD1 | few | CASSLVWDRDTGELFF | TGCGCCAGCAGCTTGGTTTGGGACAGGGACACCGGGGAGCTGTTTTTT
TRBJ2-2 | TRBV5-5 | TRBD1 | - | CASSTTGGTGELFF | TGTGCCAGCAGCACAACAGGGGGCACCGGGGAGCTGTTTTTT
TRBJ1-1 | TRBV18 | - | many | CASSRPGQNTEAFF | TGTGCCAGCTCACGGCCGGGACAGAACACTGAAGCTTTCTTT
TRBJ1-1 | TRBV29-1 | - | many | CSVGLTGDTEAFF | TGCAGCGTTGGACTGACAGGAGACACTGAAGCTTTCTTT
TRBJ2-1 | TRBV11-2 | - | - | CASSLDPGEQFF | TGTGCCAGCAGCTTAGATCCGGGTGAGCAGTTCTTC
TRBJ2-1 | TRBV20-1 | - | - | CSASKPGQLHEQFF | TGCAGTGCTAGTAAGCCAGGGCAGCTACATGAGCAGTTCTTC
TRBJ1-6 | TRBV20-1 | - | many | CSARVTDNSPLHF | TGCAGTGCTAGAGTGACTGATAATTCACCCCTCCACTTT
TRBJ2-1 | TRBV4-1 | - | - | CASSQAPRQGGEQFF | TGCGCCAGCAGCCAAGCACCAAGACAGGGAGGTGAGCAGTTCTTC
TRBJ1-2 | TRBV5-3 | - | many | CARSLQRVGYTF | TGTGCCAGAAGCTTGCAACGGGTTGGCTACACCTTC
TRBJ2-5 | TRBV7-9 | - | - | CASSPGKETQYF | TGTGCCAGCAGTCCAGGGAAAGAGACCCAGTACTTC
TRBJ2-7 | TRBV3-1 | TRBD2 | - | CASSQEGQLAGGFYEQYF | TGTGCCAGCAGCCAAGAAGGACAACTAGCGGGGGGATTCTACGAGCAGTACTTC
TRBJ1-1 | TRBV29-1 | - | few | CSPRRLNTEAFF | TGCAGCCCAAGACGGTTGAACACTGAAGCTTTCTTT
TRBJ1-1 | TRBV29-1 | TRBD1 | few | CSGYRGNTEAFF | TGCAGCGGCTACAGGGGGAACACTGAAGCTTTCTTT
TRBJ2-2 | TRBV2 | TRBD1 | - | CASSEVGTEIGELFF | TGTGCCAGCAGTGAAGTCGGGACAGAGATTGGGGAGCTGTTTTTT
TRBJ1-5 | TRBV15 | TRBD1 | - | CATSRAGTGFNQPQHF | TGTGCCACCAGCAGGGCCGGGACAGGATTTAATCAGCCCCAGCATTTT
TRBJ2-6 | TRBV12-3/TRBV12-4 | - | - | CASSFSGANVLTF | TGTGCCAGCAGTTTCTCTGGGGCCAACGTCCTGACTTTC
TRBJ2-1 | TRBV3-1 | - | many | CASSQEKRYNEQFF | TGTGCCAGCAGCCAAGAAAAGAGGTACAATGAGCAGTTCTTC
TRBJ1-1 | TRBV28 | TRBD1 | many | CASSPGDRGETEAFF | TGTGCCAGCAGTCCCGGAGACAGGGGCGAAACTGAAGCTTTCTTT
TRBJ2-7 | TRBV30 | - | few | CAWKWRKSAYEQYF | TGTGCCTGGAAATGGCGCAAGTCGGCCTACGAGCAGTACTTC
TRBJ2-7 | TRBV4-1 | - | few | CASSQDQELGTRSYEQYF | TGCGCCAGCAGCCAAGATCAGGAGTTAGGCACCCGCTCCTACGAGCAGTACTTC
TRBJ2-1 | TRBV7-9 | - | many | CASSLVLDEQFF | TGTGCCAGCAGCTTAGTGCTGGATGAGCAGTTCTTC
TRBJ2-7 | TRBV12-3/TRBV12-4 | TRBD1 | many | CASNNRGDTYEQYF | TGTGCCAGCAACAACAGGGGGGACACCTACGAGCAGTACTTC
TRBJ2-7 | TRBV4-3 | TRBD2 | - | CASSPTSGGTYEQYF | TGCGCCAGCAGCCCCACTAGCGGGGGAACCTACGAGCAGTACTTC
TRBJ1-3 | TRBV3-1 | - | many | CASSQDLFRGENTIYF | TGTGCCAGCAGCCAAGATTTATTCAGAGGTGAAAACACCATATATTTT
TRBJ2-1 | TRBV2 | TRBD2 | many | CASLLLAGVYNEQFF | TGTGCCAGCCTTCTTCTAGCGGGGGTCTACAATGAGCAGTTCTTC
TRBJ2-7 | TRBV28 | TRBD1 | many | CASSFLKGAQYF | TGTGCCAGCAGTTTCTTAAAGGGGGCGCAGTACTTC
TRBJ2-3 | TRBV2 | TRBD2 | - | CASSGTSGSTDTQYF | TGTGCCAGCAGCGGGACTAGCGGTAGCACAGATACGCAGTATTTT
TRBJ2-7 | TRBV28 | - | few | CASGPGETYEQYF | TGTGCCAGCGGCCCTGGAGAAACCTACGAGCAGTACTTC
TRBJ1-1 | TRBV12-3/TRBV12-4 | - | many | CASTPTRVRTEAFF | TGTGCCAGCACCCCCACCAGGGTACGGACTGAAGCTTTCTTT
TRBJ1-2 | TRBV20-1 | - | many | CSAITGLGDYGYTF | TGCAGTGCAATAACAGGGTTGGGTGACTATGGCTACACCTTC
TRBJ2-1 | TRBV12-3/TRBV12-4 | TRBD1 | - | CASSPGQFLYNEQFF | TGTGCCAGCAGTCCGGGACAGTTCTTATACAATGAGCAGTTCTTC
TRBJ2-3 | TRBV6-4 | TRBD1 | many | CASKEGDRDTDTQYF | TGTGCCAGCAAAGAAGGGGACAGGGACACAGATACGCAGTATTTT
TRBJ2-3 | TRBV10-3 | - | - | CAISAGWATDTQYF | TGTGCCATCAGCGCGGGGTGGGCCACAGATACGCAGTATTTT
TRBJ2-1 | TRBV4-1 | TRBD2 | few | CASSHLTGTSYNEQFF | TGCGCCAGCAGCCATCTAACCGGGACTAGCTACAATGAGCAGTTCTTC
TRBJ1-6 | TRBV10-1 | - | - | CASSEGSYNSPLHF | TGCGCCAGCAGTGAGGGGTCCTATAATTCACCCCTCCACTTT